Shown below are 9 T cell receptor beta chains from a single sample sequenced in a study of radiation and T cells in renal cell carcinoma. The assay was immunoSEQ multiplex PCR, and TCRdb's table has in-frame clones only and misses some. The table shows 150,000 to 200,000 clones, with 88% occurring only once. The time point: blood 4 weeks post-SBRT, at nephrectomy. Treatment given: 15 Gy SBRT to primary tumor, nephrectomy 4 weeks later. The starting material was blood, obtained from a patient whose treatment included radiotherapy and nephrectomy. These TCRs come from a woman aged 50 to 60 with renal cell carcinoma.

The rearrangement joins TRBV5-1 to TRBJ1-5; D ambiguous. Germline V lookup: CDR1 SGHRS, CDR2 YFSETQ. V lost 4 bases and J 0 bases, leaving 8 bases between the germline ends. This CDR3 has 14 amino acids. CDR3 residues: CASSVRYSNQPQHF. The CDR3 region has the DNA TGCGCCAGCAGCGTCAGGTATAGCAATCAGCCCCAGCATTTT. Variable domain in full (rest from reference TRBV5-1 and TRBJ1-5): KAGVTQTPRYLIKTRGQQVTLSCSPISGHRSVSWYQQTPGQGLQFLFEYFSETQRNKGNFPGRFSGRQFSNSRSEMNVSTLELGDSALYLCASSVRYSNQPQHFGDGTRLSIL.

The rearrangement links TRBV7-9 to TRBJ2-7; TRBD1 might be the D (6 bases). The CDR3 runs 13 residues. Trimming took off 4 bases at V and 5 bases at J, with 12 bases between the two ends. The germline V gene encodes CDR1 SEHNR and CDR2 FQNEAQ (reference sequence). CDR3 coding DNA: TGTGCCAGCAGCTACCGGGACAACCACGAGCAGTACTTC. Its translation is CASSYRDNHEQYF.

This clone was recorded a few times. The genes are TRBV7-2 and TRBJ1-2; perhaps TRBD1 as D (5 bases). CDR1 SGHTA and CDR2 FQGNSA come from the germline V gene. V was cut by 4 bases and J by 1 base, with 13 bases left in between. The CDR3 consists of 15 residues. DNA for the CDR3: TGTGCCAGCAGCTCCGACAGAAATTATAACTATGGCTACACCTTC. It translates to CASSSDRNYNYGYTF.

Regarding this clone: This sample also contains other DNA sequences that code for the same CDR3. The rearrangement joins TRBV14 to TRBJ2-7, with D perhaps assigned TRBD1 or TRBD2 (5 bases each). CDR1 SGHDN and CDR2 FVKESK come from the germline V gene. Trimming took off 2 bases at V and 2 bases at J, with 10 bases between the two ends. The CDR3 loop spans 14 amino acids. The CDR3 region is CASSQRGAAYEQYF. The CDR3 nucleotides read TGTGCCAGCAGCCAAAGAGGGGCAGCCTACGAGCAGTACTTC. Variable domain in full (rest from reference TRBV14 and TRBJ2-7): EAGVTQFPSHSVIEKGQTVTLRCDPISGHDNLYWYRRVMGKEIKFLLHFVKESKQDESGMPNNRFLAERTGGTYSTLKVQPAELEDSGVYFCASSQRGAAYEQYFGPGTRLTVT.

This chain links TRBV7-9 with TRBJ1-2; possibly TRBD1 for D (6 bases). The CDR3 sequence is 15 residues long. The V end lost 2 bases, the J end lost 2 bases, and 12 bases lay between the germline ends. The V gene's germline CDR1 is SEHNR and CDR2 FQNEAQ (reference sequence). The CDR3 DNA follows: TGTGCCAGCAGCTTAAAAGGGGGGATCAACTATGGCTACACCTTC. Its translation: CASSLKGGINYGYTF.

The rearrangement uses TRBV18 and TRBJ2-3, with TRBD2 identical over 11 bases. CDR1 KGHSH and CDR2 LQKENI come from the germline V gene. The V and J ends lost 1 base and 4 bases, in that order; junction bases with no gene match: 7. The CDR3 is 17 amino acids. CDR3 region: CASSPRIAGGTADTQYF. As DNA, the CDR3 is TGTGCCAGCTCACCACGGATAGCGGGGGGGACCGCAGATACGCAGTATTTT.

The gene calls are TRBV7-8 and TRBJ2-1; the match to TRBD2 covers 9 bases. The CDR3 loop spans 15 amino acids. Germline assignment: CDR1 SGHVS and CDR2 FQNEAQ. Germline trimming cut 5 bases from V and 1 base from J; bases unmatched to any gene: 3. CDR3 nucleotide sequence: TGTGCCAGCAGCATTAGCGGGGGTTCCTACAATGAGCAGTTCTTC. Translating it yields CASSISGGSYNEQFF.

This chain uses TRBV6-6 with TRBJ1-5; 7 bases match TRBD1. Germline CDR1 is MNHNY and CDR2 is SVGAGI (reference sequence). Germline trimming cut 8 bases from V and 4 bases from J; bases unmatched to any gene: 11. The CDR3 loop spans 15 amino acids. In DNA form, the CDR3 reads TGTGCCAGCGGAATGGGGGGACAGAAAAATCAGCCCCAGCATTTT. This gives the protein CASGMGGQKNQPQHF.

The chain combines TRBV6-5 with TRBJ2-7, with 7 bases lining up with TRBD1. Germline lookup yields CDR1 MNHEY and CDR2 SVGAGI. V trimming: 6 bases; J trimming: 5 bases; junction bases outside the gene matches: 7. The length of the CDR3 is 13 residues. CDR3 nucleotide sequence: TGTGCCAGCAGCAACAGGGGTCCCCACGAGCAGTACTTC. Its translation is CASSNRGPHEQYF.